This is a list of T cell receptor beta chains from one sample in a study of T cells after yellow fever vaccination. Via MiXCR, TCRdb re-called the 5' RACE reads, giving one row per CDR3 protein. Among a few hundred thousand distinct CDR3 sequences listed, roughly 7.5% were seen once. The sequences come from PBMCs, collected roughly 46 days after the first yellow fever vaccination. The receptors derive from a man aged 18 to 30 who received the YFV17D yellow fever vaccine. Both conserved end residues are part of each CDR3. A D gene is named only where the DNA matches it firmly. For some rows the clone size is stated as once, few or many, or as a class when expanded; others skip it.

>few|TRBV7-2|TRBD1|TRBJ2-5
TGTGCCAGCCTACAGGGGGGAGGTCAAGAGACCCAGTACTTC
CASLQGGGQETQYF
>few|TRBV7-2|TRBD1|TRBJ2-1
TGTGCCAGCAGCTCACTTATGACAGGGTTCGAGCAGTTCTTC
CASSSLMTGFEQFF
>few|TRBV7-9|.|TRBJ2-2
TGTGCCAGCAGCTTAGAGCAGTATGCGTGGGAGCTGTTTTTT
CASSLEQYAWELFF
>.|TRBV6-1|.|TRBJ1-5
TGTGCCAGCACTCCAGGAGGGAATCAGCCCCAGCATTTT
CASTPGGNQPQHF
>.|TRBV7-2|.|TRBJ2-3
TGTGCCAGCAGCTTAGGTGGCAGGGCTCGTGATACGCAGTATTTT
CASSLGGRARDTQYF
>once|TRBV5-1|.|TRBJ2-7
TGCGCCAGCAGCTTGGGGGAGGCTTCCTCCGACCAGTACTTC
CASSLGEASSDQYF
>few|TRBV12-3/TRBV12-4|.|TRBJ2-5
TGTGCCAGCAGTTTAGCGCGCAGGACTCAAGAGACCCAGTACTTC
CASSLARRTQETQYF
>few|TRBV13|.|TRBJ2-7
TGTGCCAGCAGCTTAGGGGGGTCGACCTACGAGCAGTACTTC
CASSLGGSTYEQYF
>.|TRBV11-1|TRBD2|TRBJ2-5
TGTGCCAGCAGCTTATTGGGCGTTGGACTAGCGGGCCAAGAGACCCAGTACTTC
CASSLLGVGLAGQETQYF
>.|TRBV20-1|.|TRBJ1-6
TGCAGTGCTAGAGAATCGGCCAGGGCCCGGAATTCACCCCTCCACTTT
CSARESARARNSPLHF
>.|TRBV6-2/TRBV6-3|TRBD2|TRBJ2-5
TGTGCCAGCAGTTCTGCAGCGGGGGGGCGAGAGACCCAGTACTTC
CASSSAAGGRETQYF
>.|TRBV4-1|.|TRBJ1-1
TGCGCCAGCAGCCAAGAATACCGGGGGACCACTGAAGCTTTCTTT
CASSQEYRGTTEAFF
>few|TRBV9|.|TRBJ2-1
TGTGCCAGCAGCGTAGTCCCGGGGACCCACAATGAGCAGTTCTTC
CASSVVPGTHNEQFF
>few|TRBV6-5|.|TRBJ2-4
TGTGCCAGCAGTTACTCGTACAGGTCCGCCAAAAACATTCAGTACTTC
CASSYSYRSAKNIQYF
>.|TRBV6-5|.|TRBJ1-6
TGTGCCAGCAGTTACTCGCCCGATGTACCCCTCCACTTT
CASSYSPDVPLHF
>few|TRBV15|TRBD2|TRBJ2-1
TGTGCCACCAGCAGTCTAGCGGGGGGGCACTATGAGCAGTTCTTC
CATSSLAGGHYEQFF
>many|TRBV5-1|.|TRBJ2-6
TGTGCCAGCAGCTTAGAGGGATCTGGGGCCAACGTCCTGACTTTC
CASSLEGSGANVLTF
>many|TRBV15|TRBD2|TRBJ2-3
TGTGCCACCAGCAGAGGAACTAGCGGGGGGCTAGATACGCAGTATTTT
CATSRGTSGGLDTQYF
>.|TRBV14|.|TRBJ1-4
TGTGCCAGCAGCCAGAAAGGGGGAGGACCTGCAACTAATGAAAAACTGTTTTTT
CASSQKGGGPATNEKLFF
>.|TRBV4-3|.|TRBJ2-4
TGCGCCAGCAGCCACTGGGAGATGAAAAACATTCAGTACTTC
CASSHWEMKNIQYF
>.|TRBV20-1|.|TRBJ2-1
TGCAGTGCTAGTGGAGCTAGAGATTACAATGAGCAGTTCTTC
CSASGARDYNEQFF
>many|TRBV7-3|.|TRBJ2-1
TGTGCCAGCAGCCCTACCGGGACGCAGAATGAGCAGTTCTTC
CASSPTGTQNEQFF
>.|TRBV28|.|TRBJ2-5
TGTGCCAGCAGTGTTCATACGGACCGAGAGACCCAGTACTTC
CASSVHTDRETQYF
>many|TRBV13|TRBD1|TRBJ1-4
TGTGCCAGCAGCTTAGAAGGTCCGGGACAGACTAATGAAAAACTGTTTTTT
CASSLEGPGQTNEKLFF
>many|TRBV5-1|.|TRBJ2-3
TGCGCCAGCAGCATAGGACAGCTCTTGTCCCCGGATACGCAGTATTTT
CASSIGQLLSPDTQYF
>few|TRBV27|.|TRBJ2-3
TGTGCCAGCAGTGAATGGGGGCCTTCCACAGATACGCAGTATTTT
CASSEWGPSTDTQYF
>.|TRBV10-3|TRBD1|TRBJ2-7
TGTGCCATCAGAGCCGGGACAGGGGACGTGGAGCAGTACTTC
CAIRAGTGDVEQYF
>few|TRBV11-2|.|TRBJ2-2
TGTGCCAGCAGCTTATTCACGCAGGGGTCGAACACCGGGGAGCTGTTTTTT
CASSLFTQGSNTGELFF
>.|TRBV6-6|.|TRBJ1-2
TGTGCCAGCAGTTACTTCGACAGTTCATCCTACACCTTC
CASSYFDSSSYTF
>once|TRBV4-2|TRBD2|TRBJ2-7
TGTGCCAGCAGCCAAGGACTAGCGGCTCACGAGCAGTACTTC
CASSQGLAAHEQYF
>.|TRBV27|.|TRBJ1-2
TGTGCCAGCAGTTTCGGGATAGGGAACGACTATGGCTACACCTTC
CASSFGIGNDYGYTF
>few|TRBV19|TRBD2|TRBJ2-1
TGTGCCAGTAGTATAGTGGCGGGGGGAAGGAATGAGCAGTTCTTC
CASSIVAGGRNEQFF
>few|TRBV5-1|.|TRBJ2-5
TGCGCCAGCAGCTTGGCTCTTACCCGGGGAGAGACCCAGTACTTC
CASSLALTRGETQYF
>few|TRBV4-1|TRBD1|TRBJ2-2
TGCGCCAGCAGCCAAGCGGGACAGGGATCCACCGGGGAGCTGTTTTTT
CASSQAGQGSTGELFF
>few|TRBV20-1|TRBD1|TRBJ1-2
TGCAGTGCTAGGGTGACAGGGGGTAACTATGGCTACACCTTC
CSARVTGGNYGYTF
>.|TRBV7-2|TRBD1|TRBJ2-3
TGTGCCAGCAGCTCCGGACAGGGGGCGCGGGATACGCAGTATTTT
CASSSGQGARDTQYF
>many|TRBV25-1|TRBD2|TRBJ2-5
TGTGCCAGCAGCTCCGGACTAGCGGGGAACCAAGAGACCCAGTACTTC
CASSSGLAGNQETQYF
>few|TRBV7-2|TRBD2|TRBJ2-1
TGTGCCAGCAGCGGTACCGGGACTAGCCCCGTCAATGAGCAGTTCTTC
CASSGTGTSPVNEQFF
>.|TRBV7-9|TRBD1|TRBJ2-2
TGTGCCAGCGACAGGGGGCCCGGGGAGCTGTTTTTT
CASDRGPGELFF
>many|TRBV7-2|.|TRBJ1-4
TGTGCCAGCAGCTTTATGTTGATGGGAAAACTGTTTTTT
CASSFMLMGKLFF
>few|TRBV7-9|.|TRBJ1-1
TGTGCCAGCAGCTTACAGGGGTCGGCAGCTTTCTTT
CASSLQGSAAFF
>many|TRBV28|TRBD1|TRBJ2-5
TGTGCCAGCAGTTTGGGGTTGGGACAGGGAGGAGAAGAGACCCAGTACTTC
CASSLGLGQGGEETQYF
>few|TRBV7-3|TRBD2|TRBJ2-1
TGTGCCAGCAGCTTACATAGCGGACTAGCGGGGACGGGTGAGCAGTTCTTC
CASSLHSGLAGTGEQFF
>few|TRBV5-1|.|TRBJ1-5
TGCGCCAGCAGCTTTGACGGAAATAGCAATCAGCCCCAGCATTTT
CASSFDGNSNQPQHF
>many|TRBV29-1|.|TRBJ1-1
TGCAGCGTTGGGACAGTGAACACTGAAGCTTTCTTT
CSVGTVNTEAFF
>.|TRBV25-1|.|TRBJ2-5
TGTGCCAGCAGCGACGAAAGGGCGGGGTCACGGACCCAGTACTTC
CASSDERAGSRTQYF
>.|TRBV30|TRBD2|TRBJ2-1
TGTGCCTGGGCCCGGACTAGCGGGGGTTATGAGCAGTTCTTC
CAWARTSGGYEQFF
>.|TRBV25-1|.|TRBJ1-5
TGTGCCAGCAGTGATAGGGGGGGGCCTCAGCCCCAGCATTTT
CASSDRGGPQPQHF
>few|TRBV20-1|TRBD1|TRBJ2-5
TGCAGTGCTAGAGATGACAGGGGAGAGACCCAGTACTTC
CSARDDRGETQYF
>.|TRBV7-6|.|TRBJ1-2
TGTGCCAGCAGCCCGCGTAACCCCGACTATGGCTACACCTTC
CASSPRNPDYGYTF
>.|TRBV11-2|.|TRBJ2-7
TGTGCCAGCACCCCAACATGGGGGGACTCCTACGAGCAGTACTTC
CASTPTWGDSYEQYF
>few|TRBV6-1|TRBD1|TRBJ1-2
TGTGCCAGCAGACCGGGACAGGGGCGAGGCTACACCTTC
CASRPGQGRGYTF
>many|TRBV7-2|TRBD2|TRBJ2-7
TGTGCCAGCAGCTTAGATAGCGGGTACTACGAGCAGTACTTC
CASSLDSGYYEQYF
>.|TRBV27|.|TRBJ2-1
TGTGCCAGCAGTTCCGTAGGGTACTCCTACAATGAGCAGTTCTTC
CASSSVGYSYNEQFF
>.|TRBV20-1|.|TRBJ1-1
TGCAGTGCTAGAGATCCCCGGGGACTGGACACTGAAGCTTTCTTT
CSARDPRGLDTEAFF